This TCR beta chain came from a study of T-cell reconstitution after alpha-beta-depleted transplantation in children. Points from the study as a whole: Certain patients had high TCRbeta diversity at day 60, and it came from recipient T cells and thymic progenitors that survived. The origin of alpha-beta T cells about two months after transplant was reportedly several hundred expanded graft clones.

Of note for this clonotype: What it binds is unknown.

Unique molecular identifiers featured in how the TCRbeta library was prepared. TCRdb independently ran MiXCR on the PCR reads; one entry per CDR3 protein. Of 610,000 or so distinct CDR3 sequences listed, roughly 27% are singletons. The germline CDR1 and CDR2 sequences are SGHAT and FQNNGV. There are 14 residues in the CDR3. The germline V and J ends were trimmed by 0 bases and 5 bases, with 9 bases remaining between them. The chain joins TRBV11-2 to TRBJ2-3; possibly TRBD1 for D (6 bases). The sequencing here drew on PBMCs, taken before TCRalphabeta/CD19-depleted stem cell transplant. The sequence derives from a boy younger than two with Wiskott-Aldrich syndrome, due to receive a stem cell transplant. In nucleotides, the CDR3 is TGTGCCAGCAGCTTAGATCCAGGGGTAGATACGCAGTATTTT. Protein sequence: CASSLDPGVDTQYF.